This T cell receptor (beta chain) is from a study of CD8 T cells in ankylosing spondylitis. The ends were cut back, 0 bases at V and 7 bases at J, with 8 bases in the middle. CDR3 length equals 13 residues. From germline, CDR1 is MNHEY and CDR2 SVGAGI. TCRdb called the 5' RACE reads again in MiXCR, with one record for every CDR3 protein. The sample holds roughly 130,000 distinct CDR3 sequences, approximately 13% seen once. Findings of the study overall: Typical of ankylosing spondylitis blood, it appeared, was a TCR beta motif of roughly eight highly homologous variants.

This clonotype was detected only a few times. Its antigen is unidentified. Sequenced input: blood, either unsorted or a sorted T cell fraction (not recorded which). The V call is TRBV6-5, the J call TRBJ2-3, with no clear D. The receptor comes from a female donor with ankylosing spondylitis or in good health (not recorded which). The CDR3 DNA is TGTGCCAGCAGTTACTCTGGAAGGAATACGCAGTATTTT. Protein sequence: CASSYSGRNTQYF.